This T cell receptor beta chain was sequenced for a study of T cell repertoires in cytomegalovirus infection. Each CDR3 protein is one row after TCRdb ran MiXCR on the reads. The sample yields about 260,000 distinct CDR3 sequences, around 9% seen once. This clonotype was seen a handful of times. In germline, CDR1 is SGHRS, CDR2 YFSETQ. The CDR3 sequence is 15 residues long. With 0 bases removed from V and 4 bases from J, the gap between germline ends came to 13 bases. The rearrangement uses TRBV5-1 and TRBJ1-2; TRBD1 might be the D (6 bases). Material: PBMCs. This sequence originates from a human donor in good health (CMV status not recorded). Some clones in this sample may be carry-over from other donors' samples. The CDR3 nucleotides are TGCGCCAGCAGCTTGGATGGGAAAGGGGGCTATGGCTACACCTTC. Translation gives CASSLDGKGGYGYTF.